This T cell receptor (beta chain) was documented in a study of T cells after yellow fever vaccination. Findings of the study overall: The study re-detected most primary-vaccination clones after the booster (roughly 95% CD4, around 89% CD8). Though weaker, the secondary response peaked faster, on day 5 versus 15.

This clonotype was detected ten times or more. The antigen is undetermined. TCRdb analysed the 5' RACE reads with MiXCR anew, one entry per CDR3 protein. This sample has about 140,000 distinct CDR3 sequences, with just over 6.5% found just once. CDR3 size: 12 residues. Trimming shortened V by 5 bases and J by 6 bases, and 11 bases separated the two germline ends. Germline V lookup: CDR1 SEHNR, CDR2 FQNEAQ (reference sequence). This chain uses TRBV7-9 with TRBJ2-7; TRBD2 is a possible D gene (5 bases). The specimen comprised CD4+ T cells sorted from PBMCs, sampled 10 days after the yellow fever booster vaccination. This TCR came from a man in his thirties or forties who received the YFV17D yellow fever vaccine. CDR3 region: CASSIGEGEQYF. Here the CDR3 DNA reads TGTGCCAGCAGCATCGGAGAGGGCGAGCAGTACTTC.